This T cell receptor beta chain was found in a study of Ad26.COV2.S vaccination and SARS-CoV-2 variants. Study-wide findings and caveats: The TCR breadth and depth analyses may have understated or missed part of the total T cell responses. Post-vaccination breadth of spike-specific CD8+ and CD4+ T cell responses was reportedly substantial. Similar non-spike TCR breadth was observed in recipients of vaccine and of placebo. The study found higher spike-specific TCR breadth in vaccine than placebo recipients.

The CDR3 sequence is 14 residues long. V lost 1 base, J lost 0 bases, and 7 bases lay in between. The germline V gene encodes CDR1 MNHEY and CDR2 SVGEGT. Note on this clone: Its antigen is unknown.

The assay was immunoSEQ multiplex PCR, and TCRdb's table has in-frame clones only and misses some. The data contain about 350,000 clones, about 92% of them singletons. V is TRBV6-2 or TRBV6-3 and J is TRBJ2-7, with D perhaps TRBD1 (6 bases). The material was peripheral blood, obtained after recovery from COVID-19. This sequence originates from a human donor who had recovered from COVID-19. The CDR3, as DNA: TGTGCCAGCAGTTACTGGGACAACTCCTACGAGCAGTACTTC. It encodes CASSYWDNSYEQYF.